A selection of T cell receptor beta chains follows, all from one sample in a study of regulatory T cells in long-lasting Graves disease. One entry per CDR3 protein, called by TCRdb with MiXCR from the multiplex PCR reads. The sample yields over 300,000 distinct CDR3 sequences, roughly a fifth seen once. The source material was peripheral blood mononuclear cells (PBMCs), sampled when the disease was refractory, from a patient treated with antithyroid drugs. The origin of the receptors is a female donor with Graves disease. Both conserved end residues are part of each CDR3. D genes are given only for firm matches. Rows may omit the clone size; those that give it use once, few, many or a size class.

>many|TRBV29-1|TRBJ1-2|15|.
CSVVLTSGAQYGYTF
TGCAGCGTTGTTCTTACCTCCGGGGCGCAATATGGCTACACCTTC
>.|TRBV12-5|TRBJ2-1|18|TRBD2
CASGLGTSGSISYNEQFF
TGTGCTAGTGGTTTAGGGACTAGCGGGAGTATATCCTACAATGAGCAGTTCTTC
>many|TRBV5-1|TRBJ2-7|15|TRBD1
CASSLGTGGSYEQYF
TGTGCCAGCAGCTTAGGCACAGGGGGCTCCTACGAGCAGTACTTC
>few|TRBV3-1|TRBJ2-5|14|TRBD2
CASSRTSGVVTQYF
TGTGCCAGCAGCCGGACTAGCGGGGTGGTGACCCAGTACTTC
>many|TRBV12-3/TRBV12-4|TRBJ1-5|12|.
CASSPPSGPQHF
TGTGCCAGCAGTCCCCCGTCGGGGCCCCAGCATTTT
>.|TRBV7-2|TRBJ1-6|12|.
CASRPSNAPLHF
TGTGCCTCCCGGCCCTCCAACGCGCCCCTCCACTTT
>many|TRBV6-1|TRBJ1-2|13|.
CASSENGGGGYTF
TGTGCCAGCAGCGAAAACGGGGGCGGAGGCTACACCTTC
>.|TRBV4-1|TRBJ1-4|18|.
CASSQPGRETPLRKKLFF
TGCGCCAGCAGCCAACCGGGCAGGGAAACGCCGTTGAGAAAAAAACTGTTTTTT
>many|TRBV12-3/TRBV12-4|TRBJ1-4|14|TRBD1
CASSPWDSNEKLFF
TGTGCCAGCAGCCCTTGGGACAGTAATGAAAAACTGTTTTTT
>few|TRBV14|TRBJ1-4|12|.
CASSQAMEKLFF
TGTGCCAGCAGCCAAGCGATGGAAAAACTGTTTTTT
>.|TRBV12-5|TRBJ2-1|14|TRBD2
CASAEGLAGNEQFF
TGTGCTAGTGCCGAGGGACTAGCGGGCAATGAGCAGTTCTTC
>.|TRBV6-1|TRBJ2-7|14|TRBD1
CASSLTGVAYEQYF
TGTGCCAGCAGTCTAACAGGGGTCGCCTACGAGCAGTACTTC
>few|TRBV29-1|TRBJ1-6|13|.
CSVLDKFNSPLHF
TGCAGCGTTTTGGACAAATTTAATTCACCCCTCCACTTT
>many|TRBV29-1|TRBJ1-2|13|.
CSTNQGSNYGYTF
TGCAGCACGAATCAGGGGTCTAACTATGGCTACACCTTC
>few|TRBV6-1|TRBJ1-2|15|.
CASSKYSHGNYGYTF
TGTGCCAGCAGTAAGTACAGCCACGGCAACTATGGCTACACCTTC
>many|TRBV20-1|TRBJ2-5|13|TRBD1
CSAPGTGEETQYF
TGCAGTGCCCCCGGGACAGGAGAAGAGACCCAGTACTTC
>.|TRBV7-8|TRBJ2-1|15|TRBD2
CASSLSGRGGNEQFF
TGTGCCAGCAGCTTATCCGGGCGGGGAGGGAATGAGCAGTTCTTC
>few|TRBV11-2|TRBJ1-6|18|.
CASSLDFGGLSYNSPLHF
TGTGCCAGCAGCTTAGATTTTGGGGGGCTCTCCTATAATTCACCCCTCCACTTT
>many|TRBV28|TRBJ2-5|13|.
CASSSRLEETQYF
TGTGCCAGCAGTTCCCGACTCGAAGAGACCCAGTACTTC
>.|TRBV19|TRBJ2-2|16|TRBD1
CASSAPGTVGGGELFF
TGTGCCAGTAGTGCCCCCGGGACAGTGGGCGGCGGGGAGCTGTTTTTT
>.|TRBV19|TRBJ1-2|14|.
CASSIDPSNYGYTF
TGTGCCAGTAGTATAGATCCGTCTAACTATGGCTACACCTTC
>.|TRBV20-1|TRBJ2-6|14|.
CSARESSGANVLTF
TGCAGTGCTAGAGAAAGCTCTGGGGCCAACGTCCTGACTTTC
>few|TRBV5-1|TRBJ2-1|13|.
CASSPPGDNEQFF
TGCGCCAGCAGCCCACCCGGCGACAATGAGCAGTTCTTC
>few|TRBV6-1|TRBJ2-1|18|TRBD2
CASSAMGLAGAGYNEQFF
TGTGCCAGCAGCGCTATGGGACTAGCGGGAGCGGGCTACAATGAGCAGTTCTTC
>.|TRBV3-1|TRBJ1-2|15|.
CASSQTSGPSYGYTF
TGTGCCAGCAGCCAAACATCAGGACCCAGCTATGGCTACACCTTC
>few|TRBV9|TRBJ2-1|13|.
CASSVHRWGEQFF
TGTGCCAGCAGCGTGCACAGGTGGGGTGAGCAGTTCTTC
>many|TRBV12-3/TRBV12-4|TRBJ1-2|14|TRBD1
CASSLRQGGGGYTF
TGTGCCAGCAGTTTGCGACAGGGAGGAGGTGGCTACACCTTC